The source of this T cell receptor beta chain is a study of identical twins. Study observations and caveats: Insertions ran lower in abundant cord blood beta clonotypes, though not in memory repertoires.

This clonotype was recorded a few times. Its antigen is unknown. TCRdb re-called the 5' RACE reads with MiXCR, one entry per CDR3 protein. The data contain roughly 1.6 million distinct CDR3 sequences, around 29% of them seen just once; the ten biggest clones take up 0.25% to 0.3%. Germline V gene lookup returns CDR1 LGHDT and CDR2 YNNKEL (reference sequence). The CDR3 consists of 15 residues. Trimming took 1 base from V and 0 from J, leaving 10 bases between them. Material: cord blood. The chain is built from TRBV3-1 and TRBJ2-7; D remains unclear. This TCR was recovered from a newborn girl in good health. CDR3 residues: CASSQGPSSSYEQYF. The DNA for the CDR3 is TGTGCCAGCAGCCAAGGTCCGTCGAGCTCCTACGAGCAGTACTTC.